This T cell receptor (beta chain) was recovered during a study of shared clonotypes between healthy human individuals. General observations from the study: Blood was the sole source, and tissue repertoires probably differ. As a rule, naive subsets had a larger estimated richness than memory subsets.

Deep-level settings were used for running the assay. Assay used: immunoSEQ multiplex PCR; TCRdb lists only in-frame clones, some missing. The table includes 1,500,000 or so clones, 96% detected once. The V and J ends lost 1 base and 4 bases respectively, with 10 bases between them. Germline V lookup: CDR1 MNHNS, CDR2 SASEGT. This CDR3 spans 14 amino acids. Comments on this clone: Its specificity is not known.

The sequencing sample was made of naive CD4+ T cells sorted from blood. Subset meaning: CD45RA+ positively selected. The V call is TRBV6-1, the J call TRBJ1-1; D is possibly TRBD1 (5 bases). This TCR derives from a man aged 25 to 40 in good health. Here the CDR3 reads CASSEVTGPTEAFF. Here the CDR3 DNA reads TGTGCCAGCAGTGAAGTTACGGGACCCACTGAAGCTTTCTTT.